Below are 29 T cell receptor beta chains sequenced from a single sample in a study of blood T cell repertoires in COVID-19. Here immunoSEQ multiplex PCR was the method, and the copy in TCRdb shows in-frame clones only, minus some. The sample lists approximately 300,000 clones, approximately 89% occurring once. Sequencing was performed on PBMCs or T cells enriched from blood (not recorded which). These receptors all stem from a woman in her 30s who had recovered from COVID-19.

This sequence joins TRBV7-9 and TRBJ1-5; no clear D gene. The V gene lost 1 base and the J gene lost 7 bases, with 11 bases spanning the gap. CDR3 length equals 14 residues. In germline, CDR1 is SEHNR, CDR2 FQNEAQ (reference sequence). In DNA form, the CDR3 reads TGTGCCAGCAGCTTAGTTGGAGGAGCACAGCCCCAGCATTTT. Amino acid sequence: CASSLVGGAQPQHF. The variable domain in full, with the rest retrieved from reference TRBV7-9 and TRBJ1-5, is DTGVSQNPRHKITKRGQNVTFRCDPISEHNRLYWYRQTLGQGPEFLTYFQNEAQLEKSRLLSDRFSAERPKGSFSTLEIQRTEQGDSAMYLCASSLVGGAQPQHFGDGTRLSIL.

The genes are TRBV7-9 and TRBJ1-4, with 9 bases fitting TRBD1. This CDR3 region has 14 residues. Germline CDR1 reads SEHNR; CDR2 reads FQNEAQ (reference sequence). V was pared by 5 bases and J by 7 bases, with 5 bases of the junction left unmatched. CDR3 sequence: CASSTTTGGEKLFF. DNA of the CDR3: TGTGCCAGCAGCACAACGACAGGGGGTGAAAAACTGTTTTTT. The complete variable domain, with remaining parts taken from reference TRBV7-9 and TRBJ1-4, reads DTGVSQNPRHKITKRGQNVTFRCDPISEHNRLYWYRQTLGQGPEFLTYFQNEAQLEKSRLLSDRFSAERPKGSFSTLEIQRTEQGDSAMYLCASSTTTGGEKLFFGSGTQLSVL.

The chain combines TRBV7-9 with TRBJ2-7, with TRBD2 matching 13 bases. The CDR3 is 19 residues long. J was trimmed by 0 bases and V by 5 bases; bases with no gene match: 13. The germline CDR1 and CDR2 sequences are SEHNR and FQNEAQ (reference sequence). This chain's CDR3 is CASSIQTGTSGVLSYEQYF. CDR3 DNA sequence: TGTGCCAGCAGCATCCAGACCGGGACTAGCGGGGTACTCTCCTACGAGCAGTACTTC.

CDR3 amino acids: CASSTRTGEKLFF. CDR3 bases: TGTGCCAGCAGCACACGGACAGGGGAAAAACTGTTTTTT. The V and J genes are TRBV11-2 and TRBJ1-4; 8 positions match TRBD1. There are 13 residues in the CDR3. Germline V CDR1 and CDR2: SGHAT, FQNNGV. After removal of 5 bases from V and 8 bases from J, the junction contained 4 bases not matched to a gene.

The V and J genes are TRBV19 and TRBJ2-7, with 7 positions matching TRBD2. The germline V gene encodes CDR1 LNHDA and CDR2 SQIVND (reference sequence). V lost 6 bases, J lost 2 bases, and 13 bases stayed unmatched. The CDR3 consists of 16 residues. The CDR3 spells CASSVRGGIETYEQYF. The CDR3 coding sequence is TGTGCCAGTAGCGTACGGGGAGGGATAGAGACCTACGAGCAGTACTTC.

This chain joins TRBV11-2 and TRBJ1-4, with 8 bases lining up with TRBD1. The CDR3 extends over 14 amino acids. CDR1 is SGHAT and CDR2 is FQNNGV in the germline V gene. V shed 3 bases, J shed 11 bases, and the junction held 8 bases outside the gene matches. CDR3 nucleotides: TGTGCCAGCAGCTTTGGACAGGGTCTAGAGAAACTGTTTTTT. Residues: CASSFGQGLEKLFF.

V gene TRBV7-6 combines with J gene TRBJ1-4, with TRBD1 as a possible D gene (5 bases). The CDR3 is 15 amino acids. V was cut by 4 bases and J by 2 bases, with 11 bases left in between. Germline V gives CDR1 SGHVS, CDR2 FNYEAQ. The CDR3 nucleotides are TGTGCCAGCAGCTCCCCCGGGGGGACTAATGAAAAACTGTTTTTT. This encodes CASSSPGGTNEKLFF.

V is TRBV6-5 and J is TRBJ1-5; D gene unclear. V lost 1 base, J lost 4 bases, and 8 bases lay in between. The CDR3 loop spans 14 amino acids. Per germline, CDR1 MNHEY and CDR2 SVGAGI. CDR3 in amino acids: CASSYLNLNQPQHF. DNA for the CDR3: TGTGCCAGCAGTTACTTGAACCTAAATCAGCCCCAGCATTTT.

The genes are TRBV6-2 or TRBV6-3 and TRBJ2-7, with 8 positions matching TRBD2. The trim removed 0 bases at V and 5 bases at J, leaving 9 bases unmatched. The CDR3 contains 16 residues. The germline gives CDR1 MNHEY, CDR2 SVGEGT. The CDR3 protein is CASSYSRYGRGDEQYF. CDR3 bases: TGTGCCAGCAGTTACTCGAGGTACGGGAGGGGGGACGAGCAGTACTTC.

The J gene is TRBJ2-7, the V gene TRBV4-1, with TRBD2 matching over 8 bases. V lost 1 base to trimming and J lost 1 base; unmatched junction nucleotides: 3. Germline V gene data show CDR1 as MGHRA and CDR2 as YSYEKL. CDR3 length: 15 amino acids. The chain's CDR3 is CASSQGGLGSYEQYF. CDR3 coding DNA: TGCGCCAGCAGCCAAGGGGGACTAGGGTCCTACGAGCAGTACTTC.

The chain's CDR3 is CASSQDEAQGYEQYF. The CDR3 coding sequence is TGTGCCAGCAGCCAAGACGAGGCACAGGGCTACGAGCAGTACTTC. The gene calls are TRBV4-2 and TRBJ2-7; D is perhaps TRBD1 (6 bases). V gave up 0 bases and J gave up 3 bases, with 12 bases separating them. The CDR3 is 15 amino acids. Germline CDR1 reads LGHNA; CDR2 reads YNFKEQ.

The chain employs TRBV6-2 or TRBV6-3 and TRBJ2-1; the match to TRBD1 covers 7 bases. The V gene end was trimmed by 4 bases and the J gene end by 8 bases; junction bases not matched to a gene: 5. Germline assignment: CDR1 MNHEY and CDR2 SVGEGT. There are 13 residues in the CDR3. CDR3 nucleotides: TGTGCCAGCAGTTCGCGACAGGGACATGAGCAGTTCTTC. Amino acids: CASSSRQGHEQFF.

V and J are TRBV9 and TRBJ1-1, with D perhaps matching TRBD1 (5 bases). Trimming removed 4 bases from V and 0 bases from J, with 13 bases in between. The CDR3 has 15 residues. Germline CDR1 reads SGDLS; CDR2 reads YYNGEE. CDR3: CASSLSPDMNTEAFF. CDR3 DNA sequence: TGTGCCAGCAGCCTAAGCCCGGACATGAACACTGAAGCTTTCTTT.

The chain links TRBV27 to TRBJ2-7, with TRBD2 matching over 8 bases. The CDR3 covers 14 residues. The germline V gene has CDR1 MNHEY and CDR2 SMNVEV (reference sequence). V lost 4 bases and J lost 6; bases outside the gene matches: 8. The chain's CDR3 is CASSSGTSLSEQYF. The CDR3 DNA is TGTGCCAGCAGTTCCGGGACTAGTTTATCCGAGCAGTACTTC.

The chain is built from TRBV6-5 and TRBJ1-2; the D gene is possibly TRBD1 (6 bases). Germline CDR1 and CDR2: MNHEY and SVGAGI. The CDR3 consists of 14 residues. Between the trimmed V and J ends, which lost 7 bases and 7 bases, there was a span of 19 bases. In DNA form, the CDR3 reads TGTGCCAGCACCGAGGGGCCGGACAGCACTGGCTACACCTTC. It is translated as CASTEGPDSTGYTF.

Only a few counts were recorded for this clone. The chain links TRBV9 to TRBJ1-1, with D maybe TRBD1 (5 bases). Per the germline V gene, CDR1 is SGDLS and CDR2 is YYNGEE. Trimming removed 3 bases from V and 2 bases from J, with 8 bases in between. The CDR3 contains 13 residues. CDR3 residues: CASSGGENTEAFF. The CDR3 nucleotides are TGTGCCAGCAGCGGGGGGGAAAACACTGAAGCTTTCTTT.

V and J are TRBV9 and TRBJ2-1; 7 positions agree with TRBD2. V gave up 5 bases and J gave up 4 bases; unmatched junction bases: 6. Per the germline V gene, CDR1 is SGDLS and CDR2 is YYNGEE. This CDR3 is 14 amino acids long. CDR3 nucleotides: TGTGCCAGCAGGCCCGGGACTATTTACAATGAGCAGTTCTTC. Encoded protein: CASRPGTIYNEQFF.

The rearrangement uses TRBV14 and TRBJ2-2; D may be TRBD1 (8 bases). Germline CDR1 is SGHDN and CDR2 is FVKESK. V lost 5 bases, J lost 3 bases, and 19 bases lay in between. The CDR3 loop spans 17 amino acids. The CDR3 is CASSYSITGGDTGELFF. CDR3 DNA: TGTGCCAGCAGCTACTCCATTACAGGGGGGGACACCGGGGAGCTGTTTTTT.

The CDR3: CASSYDNWHYGYTF. The DNA for the CDR3 is TGTGCCAGCAGTTACGACAATTGGCACTATGGCTACACCTTC. J is TRBJ1-2 and V is TRBV6-5; the D is unclear. Germline assignment: CDR1 MNHEY and CDR2 SVGAGI. V lost 2 bases and J 3 bases, leaving 10 bases between the germline ends. The CDR3 is made up of 14 amino acids.

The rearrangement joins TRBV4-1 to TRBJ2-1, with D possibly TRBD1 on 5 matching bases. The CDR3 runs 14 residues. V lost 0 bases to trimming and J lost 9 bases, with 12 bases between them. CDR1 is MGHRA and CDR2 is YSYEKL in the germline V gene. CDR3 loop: CASSQDTQAFEQFF. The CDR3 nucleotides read TGCGCCAGCAGCCAAGATACACAGGCTTTTGAGCAGTTCTTC.

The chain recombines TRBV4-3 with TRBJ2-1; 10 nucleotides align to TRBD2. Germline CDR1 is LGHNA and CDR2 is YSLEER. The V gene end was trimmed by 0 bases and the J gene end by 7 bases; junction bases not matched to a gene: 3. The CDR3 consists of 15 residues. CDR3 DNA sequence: TGCGCCAGCAGCCAAGATCAGACTAGCGGGAATGAGCAGTTCTTC. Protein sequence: CASSQDQTSGNEQFF.

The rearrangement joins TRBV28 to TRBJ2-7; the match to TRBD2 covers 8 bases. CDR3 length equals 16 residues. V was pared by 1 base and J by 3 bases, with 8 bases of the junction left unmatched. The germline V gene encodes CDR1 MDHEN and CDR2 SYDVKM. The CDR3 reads CASSLSGGTVNYEQYF. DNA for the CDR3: TGTGCCAGCAGTTTATCGGGGGGGACTGTGAACTACGAGCAGTACTTC.

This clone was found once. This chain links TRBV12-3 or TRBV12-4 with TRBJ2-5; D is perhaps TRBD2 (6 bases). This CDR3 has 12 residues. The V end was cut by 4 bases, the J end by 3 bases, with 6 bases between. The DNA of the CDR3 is TGTGCCAGCAGTTCGGGGGAAGAGACCCAGTACTTC. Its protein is CASSSGEETQYF.

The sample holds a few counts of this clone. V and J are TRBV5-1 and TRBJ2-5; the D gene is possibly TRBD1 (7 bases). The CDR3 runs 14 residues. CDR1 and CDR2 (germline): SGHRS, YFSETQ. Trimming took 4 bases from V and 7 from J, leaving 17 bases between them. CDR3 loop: CASSTRSQGGTQYF. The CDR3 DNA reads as TGCGCCAGCAGCACACGGTCGCAGGGGGGGACCCAGTACTTC.

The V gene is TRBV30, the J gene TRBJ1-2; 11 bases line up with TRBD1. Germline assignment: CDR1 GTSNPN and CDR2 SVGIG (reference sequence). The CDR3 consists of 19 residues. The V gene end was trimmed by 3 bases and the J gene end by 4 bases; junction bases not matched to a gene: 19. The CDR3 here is CAWRARLWTGGENSYGYTF. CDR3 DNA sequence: TGTGCCTGGAGAGCTCGACTCTGGACAGGGGGCGAAAATAGCTATGGCTACACCTTC.

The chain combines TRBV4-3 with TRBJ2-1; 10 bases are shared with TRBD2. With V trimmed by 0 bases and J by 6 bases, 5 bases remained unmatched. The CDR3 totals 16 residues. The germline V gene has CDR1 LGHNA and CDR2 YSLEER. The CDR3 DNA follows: TGCGCCAGCAGCCAAGACCGGACTAGCGGCGGCAATGAGCAGTTCTTC. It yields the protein CASSQDRTSGGNEQFF.

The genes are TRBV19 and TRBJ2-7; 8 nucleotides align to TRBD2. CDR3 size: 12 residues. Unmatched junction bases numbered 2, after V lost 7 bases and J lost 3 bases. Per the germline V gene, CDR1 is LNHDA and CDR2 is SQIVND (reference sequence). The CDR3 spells CASTSGGYEQYF. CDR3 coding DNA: TGTGCCAGTACCAGCGGGGGCTACGAGCAGTACTTC.

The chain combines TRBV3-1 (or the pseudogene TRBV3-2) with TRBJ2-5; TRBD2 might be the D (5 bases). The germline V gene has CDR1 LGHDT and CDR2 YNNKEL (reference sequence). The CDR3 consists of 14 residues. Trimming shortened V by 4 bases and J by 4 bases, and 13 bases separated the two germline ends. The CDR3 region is CASSPGIWPETQYF. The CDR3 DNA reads TGTGCCAGCAGCCCCGGGATTTGGCCAGAGACCCAGTACTTC.

This CDR3 reads CTSSQECGQGGNGYTF. The CDR3 DNA reads as TGCACCAGCAGCCAAGAGTGTGGACAGGGGGGGAATGGCTACACCTTC. The rearrangement uses TRBV1 and TRBJ1-2; the table names TRBD1, a call not compared with the DNA. TRBV1 is a pseudogene segment. This CDR3 is built from 16 residues.